This T cell receptor beta chain appears in the sequencing data of a study of T cell responses to AZD1222 COVID-19 vaccine. Sequencing was performed with immunoSEQ multiplex PCR; in TCRdb, only in-frame clones are kept and a portion is missing. The table lists about 110,000 clones, approximately 88% of them singletons, with around 13% in the top ten. CDR3 length equals 16 residues. V was cut by 0 bases and J by 0 bases, with 10 bases left in between. Germline V gives CDR1 SGHRS, CDR2 YFSETQ. The gene calls are TRBV5-1 and TRBJ1-3; D uncertain. The sample consisted of peripheral blood, taken on day 0 of MenACWY control vaccination. This sequence originates from an adult in good health. Written as DNA, the CDR3 is TGCGCCAGCAGCTTGGATTTCATTACCTCTGGAAACACCATATATTTT. It is translated as CASSLDFITSGNTIYF.